Listed here are 5 T cell receptor beta chains from one sample, sequenced in a study of cytomegalovirus exposure and HLA in healthy donors. Some clones are missing from TCRdb's copy, which holds only in-frame ones; the method was immunoSEQ multiplex PCR. The sample records approximately 70,000 clones, roughly 92% being singletons. Sequenced sample: PBMCs. The receptors derive from a young woman in good health and CMV-seronegative.

The chain joins TRBV7-2 to TRBJ2-5, with unresolved D. V dropped 5 bases and J dropped 5 bases, with 12 bases sitting between them. Germline CDR1 and CDR2: SGHTA and FQGNSA. CDR3 size: 13 residues. The DNA of the CDR3 is TGTGCCAGCAGCCGAGGTCCTGGGGAGACCCAGTACTTC. Encoded protein: CASSRGPGETQYF. The complete variable domain, with remaining parts taken from reference TRBV7-2 and TRBJ2-5, reads GAGVSQSPSNKVTEKGKDVELRCDPISGHTALYWYRQSLGQGLEFLIYFQGNSAPDKSGLPSDRFSAERTGGSVSTLTIQRTQQEDSAVYLCASSRGPGETQYFGPGTRLLVL.

This chain links TRBV6-5 with TRBJ1-4; possible D gene TRBD1, 6 bases. The CDR3 loop spans 14 amino acids. The V end was cut by 6 bases, the J end by 9 bases, with 17 bases between. From germline, CDR1 is MNHEY and CDR2 SVGAGI. CDR3 sequence: CASRSAGEGKKLFF. In DNA form, the CDR3 reads TGTGCCAGCAGGTCGGCAGGGGAAGGGAAAAAACTGTTTTTT.

The rearrangement uses TRBV19 and TRBJ2-7; D is perhaps TRBD2 (6 bases). Per the germline V gene, CDR1 is LNHDA and CDR2 is SQIVND (reference sequence). The V end was cut by 3 bases, the J end by 5 bases, with 11 bases between. The CDR3 consists of 13 residues. CDR3 region: CASSMIGGNEQYF. The CDR3 region has the DNA TGTGCCAGTAGTATGATCGGAGGGAACGAGCAGTACTTC.

This sequence joins TRBV5-4 and TRBJ1-2, with TRBD1 as a possible D gene (6 bases). V gave up 4 bases and J gave up 1 base, with 11 bases separating them. This CDR3 is 14 amino acids long. CDR1 and CDR2 from the germline V gene are SGHNT and YYREEE (reference sequence). The CDR3 DNA reads as TGTGCCAGCAGCCACAAGGACAGTAACTATGGCTACACCTTC. It specifies CASSHKDSNYGYTF.

The chain employs TRBV7-2 and TRBJ2-1; TRBD1 matches 9 bases. After removal of 6 bases from V and 2 bases from J, the junction contained 5 bases not matched to a gene. The CDR3 has 15 residues. Germline values: CDR1 SGHTA, CDR2 FQGNSA. CDR3 sequence: CASRAGQGAYNEQFF. The CDR3 coding sequence is TGTGCCAGCAGGGCGGGACAGGGAGCCTACAATGAGCAGTTCTTC.